Listed below are T cell receptor beta chains from one sample, sequenced in a study of neurological immune-mediated disorders. TCRdb fed the 5' RACE reads into MiXCR, producing one record per CDR3 protein. The table lists more than 40,000 distinct CDR3 sequences, about 2% of them singletons. Material: PBMCs. Source of these receptors: a woman aged 40 to 50 with multiple sclerosis. Both conserved end residues are part of each CDR3. The D gene is left open where the match is weak. The size entry is marked missing in some rows and otherwise reads once, few, many or a size class.

D	V	size	J	DNA	CDR3
.	TRBV2	many	TRBJ2-7	TGTGCCAGCAGGGCGACAGGAGCCTACGAGCAGTACTTC	CASRATGAYEQYF
.	TRBV5-1	many	TRBJ2-1	TGCGCCAGCAGCGTCGGGGGGCTAGGGAATGAGCAGTTCTTC	CASSVGGLGNEQFF
TRBD1	TRBV10-3	many	TRBJ1-1	TGTGCCGTACTCGAGGGGGCCGAAGCTTTCTTT	CAVLEGAEAFF
.	TRBV5-1	many	TRBJ2-3	TGCGCCAGCAGCTCGGCGTCCACAGATACGCAGTATTTT	CASSSASTDTQYF
.	TRBV2	.	TRBJ1-3	TGTGACAGCATATGGGGTGGAAACACCATATATTTT	CDSIWGGNTIYF
TRBD2	TRBV5-1	many	TRBJ2-1	TGCGCCAGCAGCCCGGGACTAGCGGGGGATTACAATGAGCAGTTCTTC	CASSPGLAGDYNEQFF
.	TRBV2	many	TRBJ2-5	TGTGCCAGCACGGCTGGAGAGACCCAGTACTTC	CASTAGETQYF
TRBD1	TRBV10-3	many	TRBJ2-7	TGTGCCATCACCGCGACAGGGGACGAGCAGTACTTC	CAITATGDEQYF
.	TRBV5-1	many	TRBJ1-1	TGCGCCAGCAGCTTGCGAGGGTTGAACACTGAAGCTTTCTTT	CASSLRGLNTEAFF
TRBD1	TRBV11-2	many	TRBJ1-1	TGTGCCAGCAGCTCAGGGGGCGCGGCTGAAGCTTTCTTT	CASSSGGAAEAFF
TRBD1	TRBV5-1	many	TRBJ2-1	TGCGCCAGCAGCCTACAGGGGGCATTGGGAAATGAGCAGTTCTTC	CASSLQGALGNEQFF
.	TRBV7-8	many	TRBJ2-1	TGTGCCAGCAGCTCCGGTTATTACAATGAGCAGTTCTTC	CASSSGYYNEQFF
.	TRBV5-1	many	TRBJ2-3	TGCGCCAGCAGCGTACAGGGTCCCGGTACAGATACGCAGTATTTT	CASSVQGPGTDTQYF
TRBD1	TRBV5-1	many	TRBJ2-1	TGCGCCAGCAGCTTGGCCGGACAGGGGATGTACAATGAGCAGTTCTTC	CASSLAGQGMYNEQFF
.	TRBV12-3/TRBV12-4	many	TRBJ1-1	TGTGCCAGCAGTTTAGTTCCGGGGGCCACTGAAGCTTTCTTT	CASSLVPGATEAFF
TRBD1	TRBV5-1	many	TRBJ1-6	TGCGCCAGCAGCCATGAATGGAGACAGGGGGTTTCACCCCTCCACTTT	CASSHEWRQGVSPLHF
.	TRBV10-3	many	TRBJ1-1	TGTGCCATCAGTGACGGGAACACTGAAGCTTTCTTT	CAISDGNTEAFF
.	TRBV20-1	many	TRBJ2-2	TGCAGTGCTGTCCGGGACTCGATATACGGGGAGCTGTTTTTT	CSAVRDSIYGELFF
.	TRBV7-9	many	TRBJ2-7	TGTGCCAGCAGCTTAGACCGGACCGAGCAGTACTTC	CASSLDRTEQYF
.	TRBV7-2	many	TRBJ1-4	TGTGCCAGCAGCTTAGATGGCACTAATGAAAAACTGTTTTTT	CASSLDGTNEKLFF
.	TRBV27	many	TRBJ2-2	TGTGCCAGCGGTTTCTGGCATACTGACACCGGGGAGCTGTTTTTT	CASGFWHTDTGELFF
.	TRBV5-1	many	TRBJ2-5	TGCGCCAGCAGCCTCACGACGGCCCAAGAGACCCAGTACTTC	CASSLTTAQETQYF
.	TRBV6-5	.	TRBJ1-5	TGTGCCAGCAGAAAAGCGGGGTTGAGTCAGCCCCAGCATTTT	CASRKAGLSQPQHF
.	TRBV29-1	many	TRBJ2-7	TGCAGCGTAAGGGGGAACTACGAGCAGTACTTC	CSVRGNYEQYF
.	TRBV29-1	many	TRBJ1-2	TGCAGCGTTGAAGGAGGACAGCGACCCTATGGCTACACCTTC	CSVEGGQRPYGYTF
.	TRBV5-1	many	TRBJ2-5	TGCGCCAGCAGCTTGGCGACCGGAGGGACCCAGTACTTC	CASSLATGGTQYF
.	TRBV7-9	many	TRBJ1-1	TGTGCCAGCAGCTTTGGGTCGATAACTTTCTTT	CASSFGSITFF
.	TRBV5-1	many	TRBJ2-7	TGCGCCAGCAGCTTAGGCGAACTATACGAGCAGTACTTC	CASSLGELYEQYF
.	TRBV6-6	many	TRBJ1-3	TGTGCCAGCAGAGAAGGAGGCTCTGGAAACACCATATATTTT	CASREGGSGNTIYF
.	TRBV12-3/TRBV12-4	many	TRBJ1-1	TGTGCCAGCAGACGGACCTATGACACTGAAGCTTTCTTT	CASRRTYDTEAFF
.	TRBV5-1	many	TRBJ1-1	TGCGCCAGCAGCTTGGTCTCCATTGGTGAAGCTTTCTTT	CASSLVSIGEAFF